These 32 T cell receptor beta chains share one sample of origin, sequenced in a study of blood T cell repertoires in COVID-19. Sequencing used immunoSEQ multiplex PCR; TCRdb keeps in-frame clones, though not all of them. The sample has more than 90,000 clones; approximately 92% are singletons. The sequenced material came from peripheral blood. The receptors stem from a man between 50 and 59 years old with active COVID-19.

This CDR3 reads CSVDPGTKETQYF. CDR3 coding DNA: TGCAGCGTGGACCCAGGGACTAAAGAGACCCAGTACTTC. This chain links TRBV29-1 with TRBJ2-5; 7 nucleotides align to TRBD2. CDR1 is SQVTM and CDR2 is ANQGSEA in the germline V gene. The CDR3 is 13 residues long. Germline trimming cut 6 bases from V and 3 bases from J; bases unmatched to any gene: 7.

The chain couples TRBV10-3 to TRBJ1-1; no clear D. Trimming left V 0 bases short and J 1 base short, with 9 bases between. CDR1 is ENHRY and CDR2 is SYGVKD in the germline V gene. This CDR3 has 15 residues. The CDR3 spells CAISESLQKNTEAFF. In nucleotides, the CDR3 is TGTGCCATCAGTGAGTCCTTACAGAAGAACACTGAAGCTTTCTTT.

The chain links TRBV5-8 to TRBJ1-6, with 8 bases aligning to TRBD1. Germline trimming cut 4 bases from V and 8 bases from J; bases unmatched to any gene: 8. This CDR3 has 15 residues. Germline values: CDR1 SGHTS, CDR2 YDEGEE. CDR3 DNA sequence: TGTGCCAGCAGCAGGGGACAGGTTCTCTATTCACCCCTCCACTTT. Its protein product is CASSRGQVLYSPLHF.

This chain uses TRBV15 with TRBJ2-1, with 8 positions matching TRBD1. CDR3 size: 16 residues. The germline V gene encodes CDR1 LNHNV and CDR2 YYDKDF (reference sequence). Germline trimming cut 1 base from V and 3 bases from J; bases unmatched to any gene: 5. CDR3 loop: CATSRGTGIYYNEQFF. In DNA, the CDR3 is TGTGCCACCAGCAGAGGGACAGGGATCTACTACAATGAGCAGTTCTTC.

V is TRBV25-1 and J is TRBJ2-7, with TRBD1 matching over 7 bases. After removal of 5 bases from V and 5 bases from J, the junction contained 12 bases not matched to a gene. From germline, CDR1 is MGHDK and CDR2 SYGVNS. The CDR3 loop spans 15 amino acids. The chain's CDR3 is CASSSMQGVPNEQYF. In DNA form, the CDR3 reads TGTGCCAGCAGTTCTATGCAGGGGGTCCCGAACGAGCAGTACTTC.

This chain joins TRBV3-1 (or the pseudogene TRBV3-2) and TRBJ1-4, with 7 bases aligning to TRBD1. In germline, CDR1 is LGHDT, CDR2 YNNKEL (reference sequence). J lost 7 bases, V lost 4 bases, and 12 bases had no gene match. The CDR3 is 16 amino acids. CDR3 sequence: CASSLRTGSASEKLFF. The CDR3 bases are TGTGCCAGCAGCCTCCGGACAGGCTCGGCGAGTGAAAAACTGTTTTTT.

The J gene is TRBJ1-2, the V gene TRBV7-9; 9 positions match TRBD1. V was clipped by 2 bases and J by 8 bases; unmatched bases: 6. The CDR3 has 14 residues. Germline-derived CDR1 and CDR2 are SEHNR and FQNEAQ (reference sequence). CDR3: CASSLRDRGGGYTF. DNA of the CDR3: TGTGCCAGCAGCTTAAGAGACAGGGGGGGCGGCTACACCTTC.

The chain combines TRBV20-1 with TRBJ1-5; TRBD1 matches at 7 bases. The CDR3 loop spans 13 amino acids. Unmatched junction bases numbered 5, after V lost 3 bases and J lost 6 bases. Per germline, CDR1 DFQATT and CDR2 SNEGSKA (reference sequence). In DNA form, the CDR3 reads TGCAGTGCTAGTAGACAGGGCGGTCAGCCCCAGCATTTT. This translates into CSASRQGGQPQHF.

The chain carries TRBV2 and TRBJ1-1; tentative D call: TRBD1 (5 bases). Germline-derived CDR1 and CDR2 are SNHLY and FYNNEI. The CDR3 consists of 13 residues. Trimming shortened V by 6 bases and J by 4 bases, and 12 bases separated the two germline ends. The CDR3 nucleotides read TGTGCCAGCAGAGGGGTCCGAGTCACTGAAGCTTTCTTT. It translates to CASRGVRVTEAFF.

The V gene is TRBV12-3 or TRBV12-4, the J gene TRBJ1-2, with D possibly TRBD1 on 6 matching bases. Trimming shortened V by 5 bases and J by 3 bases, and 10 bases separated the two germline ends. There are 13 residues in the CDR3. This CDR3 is CASSKQGHYGYTF. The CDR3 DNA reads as TGTGCCAGCAGTAAACAGGGTCACTATGGCTACACCTTC.

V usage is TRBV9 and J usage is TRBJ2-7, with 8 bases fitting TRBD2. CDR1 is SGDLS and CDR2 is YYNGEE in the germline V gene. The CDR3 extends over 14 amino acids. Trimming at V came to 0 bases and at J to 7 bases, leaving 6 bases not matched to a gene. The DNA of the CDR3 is TGTGCCAGCAGCGTAGTAGCGGGATCGGGGGAGCAGTACTTC. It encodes CASSVVAGSGEQYF.

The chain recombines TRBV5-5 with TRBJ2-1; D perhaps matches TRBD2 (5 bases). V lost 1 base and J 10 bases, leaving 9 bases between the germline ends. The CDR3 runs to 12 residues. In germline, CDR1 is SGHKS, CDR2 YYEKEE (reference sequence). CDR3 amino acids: CASSLSVAEQFF. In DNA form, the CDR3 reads TGTGCCAGCAGCTTGTCGGTAGCGGAGCAGTTCTTC.

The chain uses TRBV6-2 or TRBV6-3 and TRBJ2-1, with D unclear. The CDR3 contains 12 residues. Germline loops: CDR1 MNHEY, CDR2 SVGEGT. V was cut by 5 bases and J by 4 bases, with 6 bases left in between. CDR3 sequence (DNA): TGTGCCAGCAGTCCCCCGTACAATGAGCAGTTCTTC. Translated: CASSPPYNEQFF.

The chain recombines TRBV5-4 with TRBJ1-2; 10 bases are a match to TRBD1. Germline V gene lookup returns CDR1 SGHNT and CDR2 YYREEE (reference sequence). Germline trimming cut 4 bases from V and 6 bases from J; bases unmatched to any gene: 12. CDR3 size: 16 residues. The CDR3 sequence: CASSRGLGQGYDGYTF. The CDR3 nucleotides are TGTGCCAGCAGCCGGGGGTTGGGACAGGGGTATGATGGCTACACCTTC.

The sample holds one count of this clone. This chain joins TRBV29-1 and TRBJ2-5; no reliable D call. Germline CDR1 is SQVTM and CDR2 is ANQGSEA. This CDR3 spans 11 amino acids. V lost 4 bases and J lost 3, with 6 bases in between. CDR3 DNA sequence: TGCAGCGTTGTTCCAAAAGAGACCCAGTACTTC. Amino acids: CSVVPKETQYF.

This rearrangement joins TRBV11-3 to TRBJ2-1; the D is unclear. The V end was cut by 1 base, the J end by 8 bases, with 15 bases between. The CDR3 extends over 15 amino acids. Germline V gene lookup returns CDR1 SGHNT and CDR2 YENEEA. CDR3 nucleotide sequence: TGTGCCAGCAGCTTAGGACCCGCGCCGGGTGATGAGCAGTTCTTC. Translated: CASSLGPAPGDEQFF.

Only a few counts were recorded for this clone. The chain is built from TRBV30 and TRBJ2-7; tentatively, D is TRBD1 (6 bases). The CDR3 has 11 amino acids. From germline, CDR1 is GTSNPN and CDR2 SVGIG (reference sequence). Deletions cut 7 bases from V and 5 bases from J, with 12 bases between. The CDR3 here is CASEQGDEQYF. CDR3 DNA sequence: TGTGCCTCGGAACAGGGTGACGAGCAGTACTTC.

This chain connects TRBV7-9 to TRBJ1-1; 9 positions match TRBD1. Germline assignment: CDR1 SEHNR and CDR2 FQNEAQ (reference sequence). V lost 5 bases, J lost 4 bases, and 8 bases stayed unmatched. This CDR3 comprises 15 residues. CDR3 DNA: TGTGCCAGCAGCCCCCGGGACAGGGCAGTCACTGAAGCTTTCTTT. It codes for CASSPRDRAVTEAFF.

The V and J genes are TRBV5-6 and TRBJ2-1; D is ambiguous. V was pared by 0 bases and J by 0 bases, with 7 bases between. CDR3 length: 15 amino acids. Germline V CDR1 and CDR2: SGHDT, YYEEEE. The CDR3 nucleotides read TGTGCCAGCAGCTTGGACTCAAGCTCCTACAATGAGCAGTTCTTC. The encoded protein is CASSLDSSSYNEQFF.

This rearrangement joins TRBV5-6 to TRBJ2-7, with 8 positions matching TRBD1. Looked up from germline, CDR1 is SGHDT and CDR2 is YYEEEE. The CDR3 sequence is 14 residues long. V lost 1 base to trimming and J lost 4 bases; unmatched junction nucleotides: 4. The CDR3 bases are TGTGCCAGCAGCTTGCCGGGACAGGAGTACGAGCAGTACTTC. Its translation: CASSLPGQEYEQYF.

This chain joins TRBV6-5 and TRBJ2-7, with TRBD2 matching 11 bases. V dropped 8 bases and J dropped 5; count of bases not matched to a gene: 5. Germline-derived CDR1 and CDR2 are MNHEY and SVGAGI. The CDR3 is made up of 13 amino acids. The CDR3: CASEASGRNEQYF. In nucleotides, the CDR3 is TGTGCCAGCGAGGCTAGCGGGAGGAACGAGCAGTACTTC.

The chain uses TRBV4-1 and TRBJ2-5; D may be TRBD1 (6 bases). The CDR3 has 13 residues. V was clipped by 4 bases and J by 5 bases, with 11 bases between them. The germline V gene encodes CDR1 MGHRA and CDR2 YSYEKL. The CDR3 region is CASSRGGLETQYF. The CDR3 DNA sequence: TGCGCCAGCAGCCGAGGGGGTTTGGAGACCCAGTACTTC.

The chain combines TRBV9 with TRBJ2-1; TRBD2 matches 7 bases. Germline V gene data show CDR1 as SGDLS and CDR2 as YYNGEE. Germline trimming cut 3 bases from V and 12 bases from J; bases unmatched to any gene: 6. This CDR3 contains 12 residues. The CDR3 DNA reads TGTGCCAGCAGCGGCGGGGGTATAGTGCAGTTCTTC. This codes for CASSGGGIVQFF.

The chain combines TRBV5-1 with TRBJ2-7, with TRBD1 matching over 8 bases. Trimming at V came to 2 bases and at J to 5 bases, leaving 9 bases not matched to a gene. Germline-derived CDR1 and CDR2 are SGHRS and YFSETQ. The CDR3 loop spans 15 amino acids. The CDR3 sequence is CASSFAGGARDEQYF. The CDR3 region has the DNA TGCGCCAGCAGCTTCGCAGGGGGCGCGAGAGACGAGCAGTACTTC.

CDR3 coding DNA: TGTGCCAGCACTATCCAGGGGGCTAGTACAGATACGCAGTATTTT. Its protein product is CASTIQGASTDTQYF. The rearrangement joins TRBV6-5 to TRBJ2-3, with 8 bases that match TRBD1. Germline lookup yields CDR1 MNHEY and CDR2 SVGAGI. Trimming took 7 bases from V and 3 from J; bases not matched to a gene: 9. This CDR3 has 15 amino acids.

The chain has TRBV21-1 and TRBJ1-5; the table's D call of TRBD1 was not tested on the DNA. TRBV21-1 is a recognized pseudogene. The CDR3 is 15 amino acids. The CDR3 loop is CASSERRGPYQPQHF. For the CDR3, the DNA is TGTGCCAGCAGCGAAAGAAGGGGGCCCTATCAGCCCCAGCATTTT.

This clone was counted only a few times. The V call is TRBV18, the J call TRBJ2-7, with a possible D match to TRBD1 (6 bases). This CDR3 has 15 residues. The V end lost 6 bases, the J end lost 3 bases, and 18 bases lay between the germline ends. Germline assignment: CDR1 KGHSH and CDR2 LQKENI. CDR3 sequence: CASSTYSDSGYEQYF. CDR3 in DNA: TGTGCCAGCTCCACATATTCGGACAGCGGCTACGAGCAGTACTTC.

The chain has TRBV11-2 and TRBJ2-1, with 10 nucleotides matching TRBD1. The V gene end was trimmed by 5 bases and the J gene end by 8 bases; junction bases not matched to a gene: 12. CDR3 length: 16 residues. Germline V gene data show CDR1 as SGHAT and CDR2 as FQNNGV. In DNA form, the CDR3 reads TGTGCCAGCAGCGTCGCTACGGGACAGGGGTGGGATGAGCAGTTCTTC. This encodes CASSVATGQGWDEQFF.

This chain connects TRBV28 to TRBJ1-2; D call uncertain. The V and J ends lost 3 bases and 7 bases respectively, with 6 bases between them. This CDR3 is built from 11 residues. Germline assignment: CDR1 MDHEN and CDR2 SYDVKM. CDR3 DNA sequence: TGTGCCAGCAGTTTGTCCGTTGGCTACACCTTC. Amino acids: CASSLSVGYTF.

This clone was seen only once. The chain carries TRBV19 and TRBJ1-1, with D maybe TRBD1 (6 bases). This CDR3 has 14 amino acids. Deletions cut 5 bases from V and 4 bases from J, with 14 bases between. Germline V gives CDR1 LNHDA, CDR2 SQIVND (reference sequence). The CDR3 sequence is CASSARGWGTEAFF. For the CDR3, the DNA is TGTGCCAGTAGTGCCAGGGGCTGGGGCACTGAAGCTTTCTTT.

The CDR3 is CASSLSGRGSTDTQYF. The CDR3 DNA follows: TGCGCCAGCAGCCTAAGTGGGCGGGGTAGCACAGATACGCAGTATTTT. The chain links TRBV5-1 to TRBJ2-3; D may be TRBD2 (6 bases). V was cut by 4 bases and J by 0 bases, with 15 bases left in between. Germline values: CDR1 SGHRS, CDR2 YFSETQ. This CDR3 spans 16 amino acids.

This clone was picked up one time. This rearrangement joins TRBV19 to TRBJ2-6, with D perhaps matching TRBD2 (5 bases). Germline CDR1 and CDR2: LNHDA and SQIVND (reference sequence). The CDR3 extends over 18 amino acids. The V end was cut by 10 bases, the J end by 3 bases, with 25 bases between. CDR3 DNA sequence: TGTGCCACTCTCGGAGGAGCACCCTTTTGGCGTGGGGCCAACGTCCTGACTTTC. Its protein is CATLGGAPFWRGANVLTF. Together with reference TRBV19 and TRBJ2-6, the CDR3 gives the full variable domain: DGGITQSPKYLFRKEGQNVTLSCEQNLNHDAMYWYRQDPGQGLRLIYYSQIVNDFQKGDIAEGYSVSREKKESFPLTVTSAQKNPTAFYLCATLGGAPFWRGANVLTFGAGSRLTVL.